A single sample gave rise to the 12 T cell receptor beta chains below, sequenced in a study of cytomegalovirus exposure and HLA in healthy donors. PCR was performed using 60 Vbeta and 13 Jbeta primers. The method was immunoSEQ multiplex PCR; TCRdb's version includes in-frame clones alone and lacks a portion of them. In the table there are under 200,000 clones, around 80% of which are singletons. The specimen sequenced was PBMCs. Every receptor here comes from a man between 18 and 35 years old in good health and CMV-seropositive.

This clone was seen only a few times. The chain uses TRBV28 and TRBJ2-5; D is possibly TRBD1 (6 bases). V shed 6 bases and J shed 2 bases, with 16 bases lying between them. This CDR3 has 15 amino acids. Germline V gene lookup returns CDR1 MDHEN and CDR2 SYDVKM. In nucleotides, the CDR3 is TGTGCCAGCAGGAGAGACAGGCCGGTACAAGAGACCCAGTACTTC. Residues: CASRRDRPVQETQYF.

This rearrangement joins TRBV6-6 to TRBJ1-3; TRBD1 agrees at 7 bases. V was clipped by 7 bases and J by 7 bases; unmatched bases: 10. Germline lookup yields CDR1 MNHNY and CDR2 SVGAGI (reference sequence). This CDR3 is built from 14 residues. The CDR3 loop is CASNDRVRGNTIYF. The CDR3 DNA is TGTGCCAGCAACGACAGGGTTAGAGGGAACACCATATATTTT.

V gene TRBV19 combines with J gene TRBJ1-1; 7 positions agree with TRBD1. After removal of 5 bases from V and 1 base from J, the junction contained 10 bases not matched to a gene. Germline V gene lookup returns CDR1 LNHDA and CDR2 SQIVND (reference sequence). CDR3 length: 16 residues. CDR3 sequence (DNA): TGTGCCAGTAGTGTCATCTCAGGGACAGCGAACACTGAAGCTTTCTTT. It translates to CASSVISGTANTEAFF. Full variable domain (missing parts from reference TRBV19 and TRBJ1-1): DGGITQSPKYLFRKEGQNVTLSCEQNLNHDAMYWYRQDPGQGLRLIYYSQIVNDFQKGDIAEGYSVSREKKESFPLTVTSAQKNPTAFYLCASSVISGTANTEAFFGQGTRLTVV.

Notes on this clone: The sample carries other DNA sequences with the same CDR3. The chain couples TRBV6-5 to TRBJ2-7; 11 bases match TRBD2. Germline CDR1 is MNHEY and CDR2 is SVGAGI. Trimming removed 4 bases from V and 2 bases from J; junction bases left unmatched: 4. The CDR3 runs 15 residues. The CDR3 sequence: CASSSTSGMAYEQYF. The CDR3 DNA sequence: TGTGCCAGCAGTTCGACTAGCGGGATGGCCTACGAGCAGTACTTC.

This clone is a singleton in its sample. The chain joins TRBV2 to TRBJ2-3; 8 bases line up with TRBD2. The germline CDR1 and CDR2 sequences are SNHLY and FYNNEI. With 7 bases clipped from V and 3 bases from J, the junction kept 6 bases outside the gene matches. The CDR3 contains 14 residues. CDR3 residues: CASTRGGGTDTQYF. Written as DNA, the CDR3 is TGTGCCAGCACCCGGGGGGGCGGGACAGATACGCAGTATTTT.

The CDR3 DNA reads as TGTGCCAGCAGTGAGGCGGGACTGGAGACCCAGTACTTC. Translation: CASSEAGLETQYF. The rearrangement links TRBV6-1 to TRBJ2-5; D is perhaps TRBD2 (6 bases). Trimming took off 3 bases at V and 5 bases at J, with 10 bases between the two ends. CDR1 MNHNS and CDR2 SASEGT come from the germline V gene. The CDR3 sequence is 13 residues long.

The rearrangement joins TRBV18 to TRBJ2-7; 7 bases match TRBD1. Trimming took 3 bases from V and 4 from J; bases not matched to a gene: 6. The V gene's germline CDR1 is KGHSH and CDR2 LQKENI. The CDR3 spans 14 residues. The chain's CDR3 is CASSPRQGEYEQYF. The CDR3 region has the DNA TGTGCCAGCTCACCTCGACAGGGAGAATACGAGCAGTACTTC.

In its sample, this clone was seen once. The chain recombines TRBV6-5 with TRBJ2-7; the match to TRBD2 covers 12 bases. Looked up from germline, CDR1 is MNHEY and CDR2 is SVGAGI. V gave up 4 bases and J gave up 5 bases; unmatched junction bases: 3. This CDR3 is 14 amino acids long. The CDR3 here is CASSLTSGGNEQYF. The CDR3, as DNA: TGTGCCAGCAGTTTGACTAGCGGGGGAAACGAGCAGTACTTC.

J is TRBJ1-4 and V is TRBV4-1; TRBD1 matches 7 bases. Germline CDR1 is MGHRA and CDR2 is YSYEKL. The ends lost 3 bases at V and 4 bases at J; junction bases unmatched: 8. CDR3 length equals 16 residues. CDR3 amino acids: CASSQQVGQDNEKLFF. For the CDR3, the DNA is TGCGCCAGCAGCCAGCAAGTCGGACAGGATAATGAAAAACTGTTTTTT.

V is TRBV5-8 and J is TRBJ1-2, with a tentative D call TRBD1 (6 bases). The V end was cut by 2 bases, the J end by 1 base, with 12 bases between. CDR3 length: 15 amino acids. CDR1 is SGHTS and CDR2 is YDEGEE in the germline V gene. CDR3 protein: CASSFRSDSNYGYTF. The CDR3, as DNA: TGTGCCAGCAGCTTCCGCTCGGACAGTAACTATGGCTACACCTTC. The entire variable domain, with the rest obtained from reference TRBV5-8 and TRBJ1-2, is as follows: EAGVTQSPTHLIKTRGQQATLRCSPISGHTSVYWYQQALGLGLQFLLWYDEGEERNRGNFPPRFSGRQFPNYSSELNVNALELEDSALYLCASSFRSDSNYGYTFGSGTRLTVV.

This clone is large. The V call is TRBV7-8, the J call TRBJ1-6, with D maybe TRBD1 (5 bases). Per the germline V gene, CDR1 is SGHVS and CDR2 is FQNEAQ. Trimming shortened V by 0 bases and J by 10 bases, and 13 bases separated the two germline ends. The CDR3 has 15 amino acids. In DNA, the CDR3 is TGTGCCAGCAGCTTAGCGCATGGGGCTAACTCACCCCTCCACTTT. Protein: CASSLAHGANSPLHF. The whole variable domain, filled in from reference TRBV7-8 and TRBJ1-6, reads GAGVSQSPRYKVAKRGQDVALRCDPISGHVSLFWYQQALGQGPEFLTYFQNEAQLDKSGLPSDRFFAERPEGSVSTLKIQRTQQEDSAVYLCASSLAHGANSPLHFGNGTRLTVT.

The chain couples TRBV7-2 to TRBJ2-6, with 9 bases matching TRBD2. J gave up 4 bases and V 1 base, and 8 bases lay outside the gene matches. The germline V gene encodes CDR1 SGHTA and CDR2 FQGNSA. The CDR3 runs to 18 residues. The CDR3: CASSLVIAGVSGANVLTF. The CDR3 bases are TGTGCCAGCAGCTTAGTGATAGCGGGAGTGTCCGGGGCCAACGTCCTGACTTTC. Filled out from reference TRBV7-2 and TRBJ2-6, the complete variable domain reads GAGVSQSPSNKVTEKGKDVELRCDPISGHTALYWYRQSLGQGLEFLIYFQGNSAPDKSGLPSDRFSAERTGGSVSTLTIQRTQQEDSAVYLCASSLVIAGVSGANVLTFGAGSRLTVL.